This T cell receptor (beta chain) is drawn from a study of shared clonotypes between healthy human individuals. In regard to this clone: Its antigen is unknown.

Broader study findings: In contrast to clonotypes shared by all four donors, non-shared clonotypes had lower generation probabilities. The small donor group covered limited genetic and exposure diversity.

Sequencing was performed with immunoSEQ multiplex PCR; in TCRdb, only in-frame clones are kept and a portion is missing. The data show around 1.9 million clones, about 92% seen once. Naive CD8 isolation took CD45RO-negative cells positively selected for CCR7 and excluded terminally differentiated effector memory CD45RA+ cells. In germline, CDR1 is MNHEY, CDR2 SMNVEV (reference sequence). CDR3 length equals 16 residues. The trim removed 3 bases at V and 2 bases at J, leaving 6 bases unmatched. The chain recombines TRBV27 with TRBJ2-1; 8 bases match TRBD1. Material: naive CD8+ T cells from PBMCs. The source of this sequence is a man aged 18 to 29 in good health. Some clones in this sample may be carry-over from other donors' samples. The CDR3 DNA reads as TGTGCCAGCAGTTTTTTGGACAGGGACCCCTACAATGAGCAGTTCTTC. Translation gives CASSFLDRDPYNEQFF.